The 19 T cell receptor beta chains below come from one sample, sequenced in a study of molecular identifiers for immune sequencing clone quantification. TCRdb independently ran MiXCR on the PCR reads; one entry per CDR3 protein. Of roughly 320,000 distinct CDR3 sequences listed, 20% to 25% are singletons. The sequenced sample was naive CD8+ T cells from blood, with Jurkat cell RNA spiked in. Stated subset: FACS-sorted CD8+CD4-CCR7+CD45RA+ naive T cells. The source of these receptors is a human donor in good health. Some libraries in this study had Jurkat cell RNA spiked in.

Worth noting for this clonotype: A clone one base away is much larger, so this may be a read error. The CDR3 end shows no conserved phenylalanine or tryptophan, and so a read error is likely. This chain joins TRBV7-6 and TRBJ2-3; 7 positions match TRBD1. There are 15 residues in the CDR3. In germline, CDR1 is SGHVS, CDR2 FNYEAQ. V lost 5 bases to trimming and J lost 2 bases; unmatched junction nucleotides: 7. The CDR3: CASSTGTDPTDTQYS. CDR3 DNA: TGTGCCAGCAGCACGGGGACAGACCCCACAGATACGCAGTATTCT.

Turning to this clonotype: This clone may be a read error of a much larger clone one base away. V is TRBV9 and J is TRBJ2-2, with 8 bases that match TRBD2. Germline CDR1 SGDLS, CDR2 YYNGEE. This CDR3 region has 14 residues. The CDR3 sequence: CAGSEAGEVGELFF. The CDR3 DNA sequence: TGTGCCGGCAGCGAAGCGGGAGAGGTCGGGGAGCTGTTTTTT. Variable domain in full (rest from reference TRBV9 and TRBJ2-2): DSGVTQTPKHLITATGQRVTLRCSPRSGDLSVYWYQQSLDQGLQFLIQYYNGEERAKGNILERFSAQQFPDLHSELNLSSLELGDSALYFCAGSEAGEVGELFFGEGSRLTVL.

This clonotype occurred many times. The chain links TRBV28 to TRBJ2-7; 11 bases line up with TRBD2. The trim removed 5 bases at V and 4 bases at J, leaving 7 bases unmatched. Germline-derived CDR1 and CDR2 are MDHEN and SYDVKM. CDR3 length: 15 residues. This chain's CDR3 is CASSMRGLADYEQYF. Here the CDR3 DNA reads TGTGCCAGCAGTATGAGGGGACTAGCGGATTACGAGCAGTACTTC.

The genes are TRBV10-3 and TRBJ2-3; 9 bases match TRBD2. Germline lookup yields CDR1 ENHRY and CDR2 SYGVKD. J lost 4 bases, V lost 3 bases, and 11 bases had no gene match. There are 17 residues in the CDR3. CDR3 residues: CAISDFDIAGVPDTQYF. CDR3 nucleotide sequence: TGTGCCATCAGTGACTTCGACATAGCGGGAGTGCCAGATACGCAGTATTTT.

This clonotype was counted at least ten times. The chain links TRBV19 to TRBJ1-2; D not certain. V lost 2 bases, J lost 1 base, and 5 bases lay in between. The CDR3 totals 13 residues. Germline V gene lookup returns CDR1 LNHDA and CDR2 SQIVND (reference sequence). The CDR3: CASSITINYGYTF. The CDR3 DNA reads TGTGCCAGTAGTATAACGATTAACTATGGCTACACCTTC. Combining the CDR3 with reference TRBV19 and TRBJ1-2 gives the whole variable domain DGGITQSPKYLFRKEGQNVTLSCEQNLNHDAMYWYRQDPGQGLRLIYYSQIVNDFQKGDIAEGYSVSREKKESFPLTVTSAQKNPTAFYLCASSITINYGYTFGSGTRLTVV.

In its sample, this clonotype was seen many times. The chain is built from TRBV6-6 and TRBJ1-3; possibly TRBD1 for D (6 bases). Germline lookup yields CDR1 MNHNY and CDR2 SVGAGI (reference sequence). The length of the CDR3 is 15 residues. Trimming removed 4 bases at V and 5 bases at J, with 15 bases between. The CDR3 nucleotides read TGTGCCAGCAGTTTCGAACCGGGACAAAGAAACACCATATATTTT. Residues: CASSFEPGQRNTIYF.

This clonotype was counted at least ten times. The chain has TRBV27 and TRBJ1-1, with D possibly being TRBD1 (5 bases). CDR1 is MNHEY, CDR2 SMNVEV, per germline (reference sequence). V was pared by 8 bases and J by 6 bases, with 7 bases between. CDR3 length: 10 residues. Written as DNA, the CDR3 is TGTGCCAGCGGGGCCCCTGAAGCTTTCTTT. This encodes CASGAPEAFF.

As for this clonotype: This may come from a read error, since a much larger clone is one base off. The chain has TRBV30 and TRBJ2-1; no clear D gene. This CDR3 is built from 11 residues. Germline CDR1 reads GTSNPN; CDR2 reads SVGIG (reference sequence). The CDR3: CAWSVRYEQLF. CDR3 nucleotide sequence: TGTGCCTGGAGTGTACGCTATGAGCAGCTCTTC.

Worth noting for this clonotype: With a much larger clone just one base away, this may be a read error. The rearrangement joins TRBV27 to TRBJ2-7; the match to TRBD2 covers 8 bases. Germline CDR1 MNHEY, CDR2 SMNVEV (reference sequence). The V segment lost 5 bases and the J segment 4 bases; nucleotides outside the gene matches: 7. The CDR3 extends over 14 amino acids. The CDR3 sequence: CASSTQERGYEQYF. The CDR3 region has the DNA TGTGCCAGCAGTACACAGGAGCGGGGGTACGAGCAGTACTTC.

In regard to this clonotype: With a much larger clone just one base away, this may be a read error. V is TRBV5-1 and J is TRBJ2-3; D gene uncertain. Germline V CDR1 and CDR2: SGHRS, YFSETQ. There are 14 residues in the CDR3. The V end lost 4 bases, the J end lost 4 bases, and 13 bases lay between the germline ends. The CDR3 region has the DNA TGCGCCAGCAGCCCCGACTCTTACGCAGATACGCAGTATTTT. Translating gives CASSPDSYADTQYF.

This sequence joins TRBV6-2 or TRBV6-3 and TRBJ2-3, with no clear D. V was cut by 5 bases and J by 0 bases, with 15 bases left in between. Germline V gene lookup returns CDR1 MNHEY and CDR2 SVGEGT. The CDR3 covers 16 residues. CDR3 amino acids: CASSPRVGASTDTQYF. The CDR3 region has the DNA TGTGCCAGCAGTCCACGGGTCGGAGCTAGCACAGATACGCAGTATTTT.

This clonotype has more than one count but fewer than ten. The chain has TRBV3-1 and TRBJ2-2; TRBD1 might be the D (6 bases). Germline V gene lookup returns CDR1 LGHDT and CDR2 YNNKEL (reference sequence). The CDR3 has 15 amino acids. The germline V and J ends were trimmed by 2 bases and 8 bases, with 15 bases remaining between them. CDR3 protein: CASSQTRDMDGELFF. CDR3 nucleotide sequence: TGTGCCAGCAGCCAAACCCGGGACATGGATGGGGAGCTGTTTTTT.

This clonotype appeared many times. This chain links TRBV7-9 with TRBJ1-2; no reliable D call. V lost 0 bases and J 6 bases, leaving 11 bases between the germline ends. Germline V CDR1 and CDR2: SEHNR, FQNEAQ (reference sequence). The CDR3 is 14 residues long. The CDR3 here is CASSLALAGDGYTF. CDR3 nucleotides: TGTGCCAGCAGCTTAGCGTTGGCCGGGGATGGCTACACCTTC.

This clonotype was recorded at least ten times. The DNA for the CDR3 is TGTGCCAGCAGTTCATCAGGGGCCGAGCAGTACTTC. The encoded protein is CASSSSGAEQYF. The chain joins TRBV12-3 or TRBV12-4 to TRBJ2-7, with a tentative D call TRBD1 (6 bases). The CDR3 loop spans 12 amino acids. The V and J ends lost 4 bases and 6 bases respectively, with 10 bases between them.

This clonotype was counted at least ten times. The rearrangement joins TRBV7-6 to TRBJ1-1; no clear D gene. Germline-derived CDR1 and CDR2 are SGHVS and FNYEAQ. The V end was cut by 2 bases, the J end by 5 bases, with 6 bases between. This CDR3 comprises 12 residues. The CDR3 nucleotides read TGTGCCAGCAGCTTACGGGGAACTGAAGCTTTCTTT. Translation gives CASSLRGTEAFF.

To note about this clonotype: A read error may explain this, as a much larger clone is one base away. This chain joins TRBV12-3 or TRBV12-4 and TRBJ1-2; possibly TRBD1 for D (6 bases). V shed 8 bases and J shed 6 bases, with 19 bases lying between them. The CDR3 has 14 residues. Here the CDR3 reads CASGSPGHENGYTF. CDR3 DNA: TGTGCCAGCGGATCACCGGGACACGAAAATGGCTACACCTTC.

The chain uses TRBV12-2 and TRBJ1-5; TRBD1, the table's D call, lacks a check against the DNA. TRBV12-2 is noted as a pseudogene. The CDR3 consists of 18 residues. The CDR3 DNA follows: TGTGCAAGTCGCCACAATATAAATCCAGGGCTTGGCAATCAGCCCCAGCATTTT. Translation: CASRHNINPGLGNQPQHF.

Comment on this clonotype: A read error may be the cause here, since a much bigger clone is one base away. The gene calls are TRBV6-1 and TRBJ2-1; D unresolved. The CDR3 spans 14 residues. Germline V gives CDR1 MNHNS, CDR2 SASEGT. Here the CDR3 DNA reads TGTGCCAGCAGTCCCCCAGGCACACCGAGTGAGCAGTCCTTC. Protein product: CASSPPGTPSEQSF.

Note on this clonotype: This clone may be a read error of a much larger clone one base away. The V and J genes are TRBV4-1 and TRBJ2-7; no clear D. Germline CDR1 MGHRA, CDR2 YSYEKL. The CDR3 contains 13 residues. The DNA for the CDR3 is TGCGCCAGCAGCCCCTCGGTGGCTGGCGAGCGGTACTTC. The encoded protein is CASSPSVAGERYF.